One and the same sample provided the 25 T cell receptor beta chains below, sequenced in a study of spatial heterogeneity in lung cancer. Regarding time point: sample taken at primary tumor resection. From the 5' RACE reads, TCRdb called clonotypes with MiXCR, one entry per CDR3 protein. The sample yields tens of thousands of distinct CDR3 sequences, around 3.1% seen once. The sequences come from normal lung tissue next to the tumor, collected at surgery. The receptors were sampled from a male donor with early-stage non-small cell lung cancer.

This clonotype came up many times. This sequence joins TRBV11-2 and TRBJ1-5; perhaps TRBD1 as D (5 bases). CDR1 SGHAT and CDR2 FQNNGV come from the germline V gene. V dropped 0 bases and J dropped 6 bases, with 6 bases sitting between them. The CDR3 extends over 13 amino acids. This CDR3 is CASSLDQGQPQHF. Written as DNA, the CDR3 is TGTGCCAGCAGCTTAGATCAGGGTCAGCCCCAGCATTTT.

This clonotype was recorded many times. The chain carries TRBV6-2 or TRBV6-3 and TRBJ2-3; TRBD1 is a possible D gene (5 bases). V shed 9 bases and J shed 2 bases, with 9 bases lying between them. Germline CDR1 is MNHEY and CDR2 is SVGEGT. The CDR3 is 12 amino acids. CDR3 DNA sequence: TGTGCCAGTGACAGCTTCACAGATACGCAGTATTTT. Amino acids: CASDSFTDTQYF.

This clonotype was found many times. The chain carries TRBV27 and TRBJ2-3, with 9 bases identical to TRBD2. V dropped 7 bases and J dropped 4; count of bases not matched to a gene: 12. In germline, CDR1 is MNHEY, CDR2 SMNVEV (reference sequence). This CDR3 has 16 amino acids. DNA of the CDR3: TGTGCCAGCATCGACGGGTATAGCGGGAGTTCAGATACGCAGTATTTT. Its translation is CASIDGYSGSSDTQYF.

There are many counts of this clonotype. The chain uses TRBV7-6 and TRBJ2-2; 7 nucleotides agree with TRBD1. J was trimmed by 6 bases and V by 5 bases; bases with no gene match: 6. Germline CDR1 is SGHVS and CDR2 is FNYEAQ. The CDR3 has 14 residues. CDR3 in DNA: TGTGCCAGCAGCAAGACAGGGTTGGCCGGGGAGCTGTTTTTT. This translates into CASSKTGLAGELFF.

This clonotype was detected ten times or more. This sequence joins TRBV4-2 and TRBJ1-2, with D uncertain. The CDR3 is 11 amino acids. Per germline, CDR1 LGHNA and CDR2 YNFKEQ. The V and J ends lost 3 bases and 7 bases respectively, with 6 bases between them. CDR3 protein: CASSHGPGYTF. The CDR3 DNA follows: TGTGCCAGCAGCCATGGCCCTGGCTACACCTTC.

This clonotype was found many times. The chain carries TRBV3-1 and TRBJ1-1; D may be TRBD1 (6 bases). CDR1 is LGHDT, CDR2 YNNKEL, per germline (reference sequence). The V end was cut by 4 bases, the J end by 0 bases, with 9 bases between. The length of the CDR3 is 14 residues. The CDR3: CASSRRGLNTEAFF. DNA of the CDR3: TGTGCCAGCAGCCGGAGGGGGTTGAACACTGAAGCTTTCTTT. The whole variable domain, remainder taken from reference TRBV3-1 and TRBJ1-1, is DTAVSQTPKYLVTQMGNDKSIKCEQNLGHDTMYWYKQDSKKFLKIMFSYNNKELIINETVPNRFSPKSPDKAHLNLHINSLELGDSAVYFCASSRRGLNTEAFFGQGTRLTVV.

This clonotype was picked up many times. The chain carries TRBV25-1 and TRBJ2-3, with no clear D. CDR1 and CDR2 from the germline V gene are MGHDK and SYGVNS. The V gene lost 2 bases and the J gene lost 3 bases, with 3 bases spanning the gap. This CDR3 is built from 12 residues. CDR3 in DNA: TGTGCCAGCAGTGAAAGAACAGATACGCAGTATTTT. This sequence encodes CASSERTDTQYF.

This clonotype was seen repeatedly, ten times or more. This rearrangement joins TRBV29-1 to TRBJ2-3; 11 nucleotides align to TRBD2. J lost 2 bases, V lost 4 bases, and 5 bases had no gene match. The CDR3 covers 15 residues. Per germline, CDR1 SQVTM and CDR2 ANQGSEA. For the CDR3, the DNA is TGCAGCGTTGTGGAACTAGCGGGGGCCACAGATACGCAGTATTTT. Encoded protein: CSVVELAGATDTQYF.

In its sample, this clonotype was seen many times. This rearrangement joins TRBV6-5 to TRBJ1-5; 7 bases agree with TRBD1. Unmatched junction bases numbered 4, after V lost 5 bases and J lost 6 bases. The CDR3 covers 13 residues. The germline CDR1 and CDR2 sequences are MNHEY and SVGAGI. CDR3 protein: CASSRPGGQPQHF. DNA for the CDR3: TGTGCCAGCAGTCGACCAGGGGGTCAGCCCCAGCATTTT.

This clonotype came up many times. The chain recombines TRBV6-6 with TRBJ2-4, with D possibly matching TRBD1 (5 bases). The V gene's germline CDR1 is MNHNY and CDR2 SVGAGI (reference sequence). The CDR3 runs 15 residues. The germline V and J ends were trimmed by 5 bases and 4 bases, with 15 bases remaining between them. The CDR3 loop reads CASSRQQQAKNIQYF. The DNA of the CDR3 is TGTGCCAGCAGTAGACAGCAACAAGCTAAAAACATTCAGTACTTC.

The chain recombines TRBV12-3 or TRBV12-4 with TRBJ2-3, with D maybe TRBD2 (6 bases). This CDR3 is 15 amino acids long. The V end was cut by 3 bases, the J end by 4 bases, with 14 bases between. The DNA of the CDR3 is TGTGCCAGCAGTTTGGGGGGTTTGGAGGCAGATACGCAGTATTTT. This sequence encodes CASSLGGLEADTQYF.

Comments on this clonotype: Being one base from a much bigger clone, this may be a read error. CDR3 DNA sequence: TGTACCAGCAGCCTACTCTACACCTTC. Its protein is CTSSLLYTF. The V call is TRBV9, the J call TRBJ1-2; no clear D. Germline V gene lookup returns CDR1 SGDLS and CDR2 YYNGEE. The CDR3 sequence is 9 residues long.

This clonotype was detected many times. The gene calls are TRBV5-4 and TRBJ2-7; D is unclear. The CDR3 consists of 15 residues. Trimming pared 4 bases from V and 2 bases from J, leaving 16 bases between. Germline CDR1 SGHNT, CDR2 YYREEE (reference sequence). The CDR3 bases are TGTGCCAGCAGCCCTTCCCTGAAGGACGCCTACGAGCAGTACTTC. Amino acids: CASSPSLKDAYEQYF.

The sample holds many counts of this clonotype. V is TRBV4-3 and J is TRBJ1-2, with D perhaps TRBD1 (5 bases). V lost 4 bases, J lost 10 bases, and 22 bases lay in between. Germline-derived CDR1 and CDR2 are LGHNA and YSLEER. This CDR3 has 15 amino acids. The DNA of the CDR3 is TGCGCCAGCAGCCGAACTTTAGGGACCGATGTATCCTACACCTTC. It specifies CASSRTLGTDVSYTF.

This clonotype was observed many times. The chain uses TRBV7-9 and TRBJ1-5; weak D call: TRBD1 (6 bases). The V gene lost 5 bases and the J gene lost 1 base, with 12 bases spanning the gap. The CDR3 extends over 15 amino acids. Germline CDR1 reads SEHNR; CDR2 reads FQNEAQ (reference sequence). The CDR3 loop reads CASSQTGNSNQPQHF. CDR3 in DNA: TGTGCCAGCAGCCAAACAGGGAACAGCAATCAGCCCCAGCATTTT.

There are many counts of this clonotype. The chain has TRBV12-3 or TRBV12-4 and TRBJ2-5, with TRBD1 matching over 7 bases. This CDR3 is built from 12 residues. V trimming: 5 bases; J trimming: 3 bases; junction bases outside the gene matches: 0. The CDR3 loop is CASSDREETQYF. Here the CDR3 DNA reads TGTGCCAGCAGTGACAGGGAAGAGACCCAGTACTTC.

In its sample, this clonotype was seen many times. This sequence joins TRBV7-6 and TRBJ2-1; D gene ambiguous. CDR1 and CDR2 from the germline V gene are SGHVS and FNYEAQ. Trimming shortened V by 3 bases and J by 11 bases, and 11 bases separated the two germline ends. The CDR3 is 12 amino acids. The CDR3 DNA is TGTGCCAGCAGCTTGACCAACCTCCAGCAGTTCTTC. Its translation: CASSLTNLQQFF.

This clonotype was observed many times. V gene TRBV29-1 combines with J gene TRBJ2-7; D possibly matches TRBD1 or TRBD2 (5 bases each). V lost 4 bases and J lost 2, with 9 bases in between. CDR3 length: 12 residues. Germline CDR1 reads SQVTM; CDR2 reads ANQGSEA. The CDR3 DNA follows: TGCAGCGTTGTTGGGGGACCCTACGAGCAGTACTTC. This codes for CSVVGGPYEQYF.

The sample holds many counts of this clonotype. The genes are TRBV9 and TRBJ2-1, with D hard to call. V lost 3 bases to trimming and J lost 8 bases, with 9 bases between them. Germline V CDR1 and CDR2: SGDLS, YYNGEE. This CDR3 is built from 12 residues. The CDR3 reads CASSASGHEQFF. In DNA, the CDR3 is TGTGCCAGCAGCGCCAGTGGTCATGAGCAGTTCTTC.

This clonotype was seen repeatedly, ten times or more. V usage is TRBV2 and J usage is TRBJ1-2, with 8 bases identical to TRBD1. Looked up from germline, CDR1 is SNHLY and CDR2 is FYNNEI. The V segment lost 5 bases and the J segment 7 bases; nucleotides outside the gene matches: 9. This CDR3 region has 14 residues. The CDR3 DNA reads TGTGCCAGCAGTTCCCAGGGGGCGCTTCTTGGCTACACCTTC. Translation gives CASSSQGALLGYTF.

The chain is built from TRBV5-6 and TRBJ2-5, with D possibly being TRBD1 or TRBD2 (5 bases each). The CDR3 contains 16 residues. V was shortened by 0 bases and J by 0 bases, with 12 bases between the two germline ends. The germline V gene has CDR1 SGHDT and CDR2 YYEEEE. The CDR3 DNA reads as TGTGCCAGCAGCTTGGTCCCAGGGAGAAACCAAGAGACCCAGTACTTC. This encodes CASSLVPGRNQETQYF.

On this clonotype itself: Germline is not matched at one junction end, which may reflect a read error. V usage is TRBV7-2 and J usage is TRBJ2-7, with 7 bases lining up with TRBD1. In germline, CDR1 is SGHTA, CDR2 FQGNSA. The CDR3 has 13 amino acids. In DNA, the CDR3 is TGTGCCGGCAGCTTAGCAGGGGGCTACGAGCAGTACTTC. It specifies CAGSLAGGYEQYF.

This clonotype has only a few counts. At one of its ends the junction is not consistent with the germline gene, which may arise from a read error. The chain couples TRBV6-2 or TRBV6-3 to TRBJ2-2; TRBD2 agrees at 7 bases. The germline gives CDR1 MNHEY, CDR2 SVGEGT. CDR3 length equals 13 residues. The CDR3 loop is CATTSPNTGELFF. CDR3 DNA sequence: TGTGCCACGACTAGCCCGAATACCGGGGAGCTGTTTTTT.

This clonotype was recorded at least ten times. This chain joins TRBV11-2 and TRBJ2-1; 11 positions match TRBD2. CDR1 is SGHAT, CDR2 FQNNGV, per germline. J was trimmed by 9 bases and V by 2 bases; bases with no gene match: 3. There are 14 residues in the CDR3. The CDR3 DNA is TGTGCCAGCAGCTTAACTCTAGCGGGAGGTGAGCAGTTCTTC. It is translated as CASSLTLAGGEQFF.

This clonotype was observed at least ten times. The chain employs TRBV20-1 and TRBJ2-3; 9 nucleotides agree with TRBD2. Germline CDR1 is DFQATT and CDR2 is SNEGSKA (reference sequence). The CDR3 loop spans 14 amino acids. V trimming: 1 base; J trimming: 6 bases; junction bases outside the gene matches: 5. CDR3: CSARGGSGSDTQYF. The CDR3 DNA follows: TGCAGTGCTAGAGGGGGTAGCGGGAGTGATACGCAGTATTTT.